These T cell receptor beta chains were read from a single sample in a study of cytomegalovirus exposure and HLA in healthy donors. Generated by immunoSEQ multiplex PCR, the TCRdb table keeps only in-frame clones and is missing some. In all, the sample yields under 250,000 clones. The sequenced material came from PBMCs. These receptors originate from a girl aged 2 to 9 in good health and CMV-seropositive. The CDR3 runs from the conserved cysteine through the conserved F or W. Each record gives: J gene, V gene, D gene, CDR3 protein, CDR3 DNA. D genes are given only for firm matches.

j_call: TRBJ1-3; v_call: TRBV7-8; d_call: TRBD1; cdr3_aa: CASSRNRPGTGVPSGNTIYF; cdr3_nt: TGTGCCAGCAGCAGAAACCGTCCCGGGACAGGGGTCCCCTCTGGAAACACCATATATTTT
j_call: TRBJ2-5; v_call: TRBV4-2; d_call: .; cdr3_aa: CASSQGGPDQETQYF; cdr3_nt: TGTGCCAGCAGCCAAGGCGGGCCCGACCAAGAGACCCAGTACTTC
j_call: TRBJ1-1; v_call: TRBV28; d_call: .; cdr3_aa: CASSLVDRNTEAFF; cdr3_nt: TGTGCCAGCAGTTTGGTGGACAGGAACACTGAAGCTTTCTTT
j_call: TRBJ2-7; v_call: TRBV10-1; d_call: TRBD1; cdr3_aa: CASSESVQGVYEQYF; cdr3_nt: TGCGCCAGCAGTGAGAGTGTCCAGGGGGTGTACGAGCAGTACTTC
j_call: TRBJ2-1; v_call: TRBV7-9; d_call: TRBD2; cdr3_aa: CASGLADEQFF; cdr3_nt: TGTGCCAGCGGGCTAGCGGATGAGCAGTTCTTC
j_call: TRBJ2-3; v_call: TRBV2; d_call: TRBD1; cdr3_aa: CASSHKGGTGALGDTQYF; cdr3_nt: TGTGCCAGCAGTCACAAAGGGGGGACAGGGGCTTTAGGGGATACGCAGTATTTT
j_call: TRBJ1-2; v_call: TRBV28; d_call: .; cdr3_aa: CASSLPGANYGYTF; cdr3_nt: TGTGCCAGCAGTTTACCCGGAGCTAACTATGGCTACACCTTC
j_call: TRBJ2-6; v_call: TRBV7-9; d_call: TRBD2; cdr3_aa: CASRRGLAGSRYGANVLTF; cdr3_nt: TGTGCCAGCAGGAGGGGACTAGCGGGTTCCCGCTATGGGGCCAACGTCCTGACTTTC
j_call: TRBJ2-6; v_call: TRBV29-1; d_call: TRBD1; cdr3_aa: CSVGQGASGANVLTF; cdr3_nt: TGCAGCGTTGGACAGGGGGCTTCTGGGGCCAACGTCCTGACTTTC
j_call: TRBJ2-2; v_call: TRBV11-2; d_call: .; cdr3_aa: CASSSTGYTGELFF; cdr3_nt: TGTGCCAGCAGCTCTACAGGGTACACCGGGGAGCTGTTTTTT
j_call: TRBJ2-7; v_call: TRBV2; d_call: TRBD2; cdr3_aa: CASRGLDYEQYF; cdr3_nt: TGTGCCAGCAGAGGACTAGACTACGAGCAGTACTTC
j_call: TRBJ1-3; v_call: TRBV19; d_call: TRBD1; cdr3_aa: CANLSPGGWGTVHTIYF; cdr3_nt: TGTGCCAACCTTAGCCCAGGGGGCTGGGGGACGGTGCACACCATATATTTT
j_call: TRBJ1-2; v_call: TRBV6-4; d_call: .; cdr3_aa: CASSAQGTYGYTF; cdr3_nt: TGTGCCAGCAGTGCCCAGGGCACCTATGGCTACACCTTC
j_call: TRBJ1-2; v_call: TRBV29-1; d_call: .; cdr3_aa: CSVEVGPQQSNGYTF; cdr3_nt: TGCAGCGTTGAAGTGGGTCCGCAACAGTCCAACGGCTACACCTTC
j_call: TRBJ2-7; v_call: TRBV20-1; d_call: .; cdr3_aa: CSAPLAYEQYF; cdr3_nt: TGCAGTGCTCCTCTAGCGTACGAGCAGTACTTC
j_call: TRBJ2-7; v_call: TRBV11-2; d_call: TRBD2; cdr3_aa: CASRRGTTYEQYF; cdr3_nt: TGTGCCAGCAGGCGCGGGACTACCTACGAGCAGTACTTC
j_call: TRBJ2-3; v_call: TRBV10-1; d_call: .; cdr3_aa: CASSESSLGTLTDTQYF; cdr3_nt: TGCGCCAGCAGTGAGTCGTCCCTGGGGACACTCACAGATACGCAGTATTTT
j_call: TRBJ1-6; v_call: TRBV2; d_call: TRBD1; cdr3_aa: CASSRDRGNSPLHF; cdr3_nt: TGTGCCAGCAGTAGGGACAGGGGAAATTCACCCCTCCACTTT
j_call: TRBJ2-2; v_call: TRBV27; d_call: TRBD2; cdr3_aa: CASSLFGLAVNTGELFF; cdr3_nt: TGTGCCAGCAGTTTGTTTGGACTAGCGGTGAACACCGGGGAGCTGTTTTTT
j_call: TRBJ2-7; v_call: TRBV11-2; d_call: .; cdr3_aa: CASSFPDGLNRYEQYF; cdr3_nt: TGTGCCAGCAGCTTCCCCGACGGGTTGAACAGGTACGAGCAGTACTTC
j_call: TRBJ2-6; v_call: TRBV5-1; d_call: .; cdr3_aa: CASSLPGANVLTF; cdr3_nt: TGCGCCAGCAGCCTCCCTGGGGCCAACGTCCTGACTTTC
j_call: TRBJ1-1; v_call: TRBV7-2; d_call: TRBD1; cdr3_aa: CASSLDRGNTEAFF; cdr3_nt: TGTGCCAGCAGCTTAGACAGGGGGAACACTGAAGCTTTCTTT
j_call: TRBJ2-7; v_call: TRBV7-9; d_call: TRBD1; cdr3_aa: CASTWTGSSYEQYF; cdr3_nt: TGTGCCAGCACCTGGACAGGGAGCTCCTACGAGCAGTACTTC
j_call: TRBJ2-1; v_call: TRBV6-5; d_call: .; cdr3_aa: CASSTPGGEQFF; cdr3_nt: TGTGCCAGCAGTACTCCCGGGGGTGAGCAGTTCTTC
j_call: TRBJ2-1; v_call: TRBV19; d_call: .; cdr3_aa: CASRERNAYNEQFF; cdr3_nt: TGTGCCAGTAGAGAGCGGAATGCCTACAATGAGCAGTTCTTC
j_call: TRBJ2-7; v_call: TRBV7-9; d_call: .; cdr3_aa: CASSFEGTPGEQYF; cdr3_nt: TGTGCCAGCAGCTTTGAGGGAACCCCTGGCGAGCAGTACTTC
j_call: TRBJ2-5; v_call: TRBV15; d_call: TRBD2; cdr3_aa: CATSGPSGRETQYF; cdr3_nt: TGTGCCACCAGCGGTCCTAGCGGGAGGGAGACCCAGTACTTC
j_call: TRBJ2-1; v_call: TRBV11-2; d_call: .; cdr3_aa: CASSLGASSFGNEQFF; cdr3_nt: TGTGCCAGCAGCTTAGGCGCGTCGAGTTTTGGCAATGAGCAGTTCTTC
j_call: TRBJ2-5; v_call: TRBV15; d_call: .; cdr3_aa: CATSWGVETQYF; cdr3_nt: TGTGCCACCAGCTGGGGGGTGGAGACCCAGTACTTC
j_call: TRBJ2-2; v_call: TRBV27; d_call: TRBD1; cdr3_aa: CASSSSGTGITGELFF; cdr3_nt: TGTGCCAGCAGTTCATCCGGGACAGGGATCACCGGGGAGCTGTTTTTT
j_call: TRBJ2-5; v_call: TRBV28; d_call: .; cdr3_aa: CASTGNLGVETQYF; cdr3_nt: TGTGCCAGCACCGGAAACCTCGGGGTAGAGACCCAGTACTTC
j_call: TRBJ2-3; v_call: TRBV4-1; d_call: .; cdr3_aa: CASSQTAGLETTDTQYF; cdr3_nt: TGCGCCAGCAGCCAAACAGCGGGTTTAGAGACCACAGATACGCAGTATTTT
j_call: TRBJ1-2; v_call: TRBV4-1; d_call: .; cdr3_aa: CASSQVRDYDGYTF; cdr3_nt: TGCGCCAGCAGCCAAGTCCGGGATTATGATGGCTACACCTTC
j_call: TRBJ2-1; v_call: TRBV5-6; d_call: TRBD1; cdr3_aa: CASSNYRGSMASINEQFF; cdr3_nt: TGTGCCAGCAGCAACTACAGGGGAAGTATGGCGTCGATAAATGAGCAGTTCTTC
j_call: TRBJ2-1; v_call: TRBV5-4; d_call: TRBD2; cdr3_aa: CATKLGGLAGNEQFF; cdr3_nt: TGTGCCACCAAACTCGGCGGACTAGCGGGAAATGAGCAGTTCTTC
j_call: TRBJ1-1; v_call: TRBV4-2; d_call: .; cdr3_aa: CASSQVRGGPNTEAFF; cdr3_nt: TGTGCCAGCAGCCAAGTACGTGGAGGACCGAACACTGAAGCTTTCTTT
j_call: TRBJ1-2; v_call: TRBV27; d_call: .; cdr3_aa: CASSFRGREVGYTF; cdr3_nt: TGTGCCAGCAGTTTCCGTGGCAGGGAGGTGGGCTACACCTTC
j_call: TRBJ2-7; v_call: TRBV28; d_call: TRBD1; cdr3_aa: CASTFKRTGGEQYF; cdr3_nt: TGTGCCAGCACCTTTAAAAGGACAGGGGGAGAGCAGTACTTC
j_call: TRBJ1-2; v_call: TRBV28; d_call: TRBD1; cdr3_aa: CASSLTGNYGYTF; cdr3_nt: TGTGCCAGCAGCTTGACAGGGAACTATGGCTACACCTTC
j_call: TRBJ2-1; v_call: TRBV9; d_call: .; cdr3_aa: CASSVATLAGRSYNEQFF; cdr3_nt: TGTGCCAGCAGCGTAGCTACCCTGGCAGGGCGCTCCTACAATGAGCAGTTCTTC
j_call: TRBJ1-3; v_call: TRBV7-6; d_call: .; cdr3_aa: CASSLMAGNSGNTIYF; cdr3_nt: TGTGCCAGCAGCTTAATGGCGGGGAACTCTGGAAACACCATATATTTT
j_call: TRBJ2-7; v_call: TRBV12-2; d_call: .; cdr3_aa: CASRLANTGAYEQYF; cdr3_nt: TGTGCAAGTCGCTTAGCTAACACGGGGGCCTACGAGCAGTACTTC